This entry concerns a single TCR beta chain. The antigen is unknown. This specimen comes from a study of response to subunit inactivated influenza vaccine. TCRdb re-analysed the RT-PCR reads in MiXCR, keeping a single row per CDR3 protein. Of 400,000 to 550,000 distinct CDR3 sequences listed, about 25% are singletons. Study-level findings and limits: Authors proposed each seasonal influenza vaccination draws in few new T cells.

The sequenced sample was CD4+ T cells sorted from PBMCs, obtained more than 4 days after vaccination. The source of this sequence is a man between 45 and 60 years old who received an inactivated influenza vaccine.

The DNA of the CDR3 is TGTGCCAGCAGGGACAAGACAGAGTATAATTCACCCCTCCACTTT. This codes for CASRDKTEYNSPLHF. The chain joins TRBV7-9 to TRBJ1-6; D might be TRBD1 (5 bases). CDR3 length equals 15 residues. Germline-derived CDR1 and CDR2 are SEHNR and FQNEAQ (reference sequence). V was trimmed by 6 bases and J by 4 bases, leaving 13 bases between them.